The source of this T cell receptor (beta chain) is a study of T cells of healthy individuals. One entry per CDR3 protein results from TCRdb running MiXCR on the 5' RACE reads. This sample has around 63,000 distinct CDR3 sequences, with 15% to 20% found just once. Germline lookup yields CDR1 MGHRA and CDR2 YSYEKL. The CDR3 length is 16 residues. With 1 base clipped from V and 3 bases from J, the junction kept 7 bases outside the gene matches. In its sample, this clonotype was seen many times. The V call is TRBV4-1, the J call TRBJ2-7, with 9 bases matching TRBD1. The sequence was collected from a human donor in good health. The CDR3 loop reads CASSQGAGTGIYEQYF. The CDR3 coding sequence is TGCGCCAGCAGCCAAGGGGCCGGGACAGGGATCTACGAGCAGTACTTC.